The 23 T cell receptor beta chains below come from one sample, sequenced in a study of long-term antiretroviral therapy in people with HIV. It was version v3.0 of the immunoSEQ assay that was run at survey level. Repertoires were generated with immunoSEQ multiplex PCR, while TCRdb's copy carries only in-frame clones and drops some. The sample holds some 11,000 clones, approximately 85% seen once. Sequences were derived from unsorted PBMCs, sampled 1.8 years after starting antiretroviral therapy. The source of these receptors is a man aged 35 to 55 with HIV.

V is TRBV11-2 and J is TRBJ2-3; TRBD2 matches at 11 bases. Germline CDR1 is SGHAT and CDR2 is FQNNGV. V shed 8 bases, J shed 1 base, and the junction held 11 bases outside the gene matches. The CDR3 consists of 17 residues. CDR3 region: CASVGLAGGGGTDTQYF. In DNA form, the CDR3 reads TGTGCCAGCGTAGGACTAGCGGGCGGAGGAGGCACAGATACGCAGTATTTT.

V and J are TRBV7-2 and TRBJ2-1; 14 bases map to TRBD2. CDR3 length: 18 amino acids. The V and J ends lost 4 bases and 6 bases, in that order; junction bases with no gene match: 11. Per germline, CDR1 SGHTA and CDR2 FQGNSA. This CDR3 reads CASSSGLAGVPRLNEQFF. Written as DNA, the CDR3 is TGTGCCAGCAGCTCGGGACTAGCGGGAGTTCCCCGTCTCAATGAGCAGTTCTTC.

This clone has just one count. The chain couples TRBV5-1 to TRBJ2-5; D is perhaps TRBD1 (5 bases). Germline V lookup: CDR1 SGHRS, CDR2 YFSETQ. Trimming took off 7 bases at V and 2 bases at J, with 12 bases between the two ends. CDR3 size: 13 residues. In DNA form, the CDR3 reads TGCGCCAGCTCCACGACAGATCAAGAGACCCAGTACTTC. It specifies CASSTTDQETQYF. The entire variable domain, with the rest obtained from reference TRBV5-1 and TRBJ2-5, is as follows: KAGVTQTPRYLIKTRGQQVTLSCSPISGHRSVSWYQQTPGQGLQFLFEYFSETQRNKGNFPGRFSGRQFSNSRSEMNVSTLELGDSALYLCASSTTDQETQYFGPGTRLLVL.

The CDR3 is CASSLFERGMNEQFF. DNA of the CDR3: TGTGCCAGCAGCTTATTCGAGCGGGGGATGAATGAGCAGTTCTTC. The chain couples TRBV7-3 to TRBJ2-1, with TRBD2 matching 8 bases. This CDR3 has 15 residues. Trimming cost V 2 bases and J 7 bases; bases outside gene matches: 7. Germline V gene sequence: CDR1 SGHTA, CDR2 FQGTGA.

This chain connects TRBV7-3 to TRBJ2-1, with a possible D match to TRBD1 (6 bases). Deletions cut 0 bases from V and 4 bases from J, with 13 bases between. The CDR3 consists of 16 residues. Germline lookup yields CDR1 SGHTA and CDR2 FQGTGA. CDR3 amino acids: CASSLTQGRPYNEQFF. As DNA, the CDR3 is TGTGCCAGCAGCTTAACACAGGGCCGGCCGTACAATGAGCAGTTCTTC.

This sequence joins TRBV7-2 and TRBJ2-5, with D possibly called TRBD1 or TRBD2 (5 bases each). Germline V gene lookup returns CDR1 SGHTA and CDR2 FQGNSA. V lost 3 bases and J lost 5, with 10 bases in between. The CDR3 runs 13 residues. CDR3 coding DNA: TGTGCCAGCAGCTTGGGCCGGGGCGAGACCCAGTACTTC. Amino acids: CASSLGRGETQYF.

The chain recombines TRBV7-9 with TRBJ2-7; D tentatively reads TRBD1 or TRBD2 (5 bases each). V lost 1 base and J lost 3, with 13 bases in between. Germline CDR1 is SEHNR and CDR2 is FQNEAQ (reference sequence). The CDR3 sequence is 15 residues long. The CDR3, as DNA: TGTGCCAGCAGCTTAGTATGGGACGGGAACTACGAGCAGTACTTC. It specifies CASSLVWDGNYEQYF.

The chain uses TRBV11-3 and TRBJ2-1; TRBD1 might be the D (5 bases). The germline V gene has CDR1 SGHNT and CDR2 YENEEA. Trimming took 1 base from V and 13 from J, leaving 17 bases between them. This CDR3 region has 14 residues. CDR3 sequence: CASSLVSRGSYQFF. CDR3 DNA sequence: TGTGCCAGCAGCTTAGTAAGTAGGGGTAGCTACCAGTTCTTC.

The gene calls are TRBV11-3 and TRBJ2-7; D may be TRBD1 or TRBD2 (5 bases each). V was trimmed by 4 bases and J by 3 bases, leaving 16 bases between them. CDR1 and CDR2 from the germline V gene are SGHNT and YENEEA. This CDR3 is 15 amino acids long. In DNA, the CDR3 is TGTGCCAGCAGCTCACCCAATTCAGGGAGCTACGAGCAGTACTTC. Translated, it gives CASSSPNSGSYEQYF.

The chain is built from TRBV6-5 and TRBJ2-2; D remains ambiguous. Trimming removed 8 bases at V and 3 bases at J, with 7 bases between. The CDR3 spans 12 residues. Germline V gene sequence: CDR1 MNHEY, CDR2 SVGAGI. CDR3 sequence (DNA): TGTGCCAGCGGGGTTTACACCGGGGAGCTGTTTTTT. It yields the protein CASGVYTGELFF.

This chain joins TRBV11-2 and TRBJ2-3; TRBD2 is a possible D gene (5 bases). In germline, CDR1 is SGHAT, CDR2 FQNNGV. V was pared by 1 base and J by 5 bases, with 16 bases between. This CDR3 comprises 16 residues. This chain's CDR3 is CASSLGGRTDQDTQYF. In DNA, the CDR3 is TGTGCCAGCAGCTTAGGAGGGCGGACGGACCAAGATACGCAGTATTTT.

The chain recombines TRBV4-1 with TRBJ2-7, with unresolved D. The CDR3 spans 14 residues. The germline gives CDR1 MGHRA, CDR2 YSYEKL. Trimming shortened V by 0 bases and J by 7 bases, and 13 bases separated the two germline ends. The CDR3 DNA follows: TGCGCCAGCAGCCAAGACACTGGCACCCTGGAGCAGTACTTC. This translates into CASSQDTGTLEQYF.

CDR3 protein: CASSQGLQNIQYF. DNA for the CDR3: TGTGCCAGCAGCCAGGGACTACAAAACATTCAGTACTTC. The V and J genes are TRBV28 and TRBJ2-4; 7 nucleotides align to TRBD2. This CDR3 region has 13 residues. V dropped 6 bases and J dropped 5; count of bases not matched to a gene: 4. The germline CDR1 and CDR2 sequences are MDHEN and SYDVKM.

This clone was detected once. The CDR3: CAWATGNTEAFF. The CDR3 region has the DNA TGTGCCTGGGCGACAGGGAACACTGAAGCTTTCTTT. The gene calls are TRBV30 and TRBJ1-1, with a possible D match to TRBD1 (6 bases). Germline assignment: CDR1 GTSNPN and CDR2 SVGIG (reference sequence). The V end was cut by 5 bases, the J end by 1 base, with 8 bases between. The length of the CDR3 is 12 residues. Variable domain in full (rest from reference TRBV30 and TRBJ1-1): SQTIHQWPATLVQPVGSPLSLECTVEGTSNPNLYWYRQAAGRGLQLLFYSVGIGQISSEVPQNLSASRPQDRQFILSSKKLLLSDSGFYLCAWATGNTEAFFGQGTRLTVV.

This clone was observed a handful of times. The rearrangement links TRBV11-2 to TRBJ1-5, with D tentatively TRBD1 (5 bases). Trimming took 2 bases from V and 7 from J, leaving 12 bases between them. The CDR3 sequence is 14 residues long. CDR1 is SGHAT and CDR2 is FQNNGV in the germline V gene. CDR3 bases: TGTGCCAGCAGCTTATCCCCAGGGCACCAGCCCCAGCATTTT. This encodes CASSLSPGHQPQHF.

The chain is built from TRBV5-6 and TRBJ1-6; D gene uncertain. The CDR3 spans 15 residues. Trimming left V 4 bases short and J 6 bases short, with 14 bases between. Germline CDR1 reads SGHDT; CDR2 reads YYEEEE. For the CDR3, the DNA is TGTGCCAGCAGCCCCGGGCAGGTTATTAATTCACCCCTCCACTTT. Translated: CASSPGQVINSPLHF.

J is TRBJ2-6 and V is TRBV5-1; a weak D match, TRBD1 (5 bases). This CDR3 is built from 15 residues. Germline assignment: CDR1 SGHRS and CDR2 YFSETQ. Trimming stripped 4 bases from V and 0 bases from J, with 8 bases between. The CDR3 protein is CASSATGSGANVLTF. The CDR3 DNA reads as TGCGCCAGCAGCGCCACAGGCTCTGGGGCCAACGTCCTGACTTTC.

The CDR3 loop reads CASSYWQDGTEAFF. In DNA, the CDR3 is TGTGCCAGCAGTTATTGGCAGGACGGAACTGAAGCTTTCTTT. This chain joins TRBV6-6 and TRBJ1-1; the D is unclear. Germline V gene data show CDR1 as MNHNY and CDR2 as SVGAGI (reference sequence). This CDR3 region has 14 residues. Trimming cost V 3 bases and J 5 bases, with 13 bases left between them.

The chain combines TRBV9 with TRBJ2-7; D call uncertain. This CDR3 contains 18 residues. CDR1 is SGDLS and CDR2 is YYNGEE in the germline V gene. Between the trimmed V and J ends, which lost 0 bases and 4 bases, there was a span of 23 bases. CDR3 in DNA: TGTGCCAGCAGCGTAGCCCCCCGGCACGGCGACCTAACTTACGAGCAGTACTTC. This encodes CASSVAPRHGDLTYEQYF.

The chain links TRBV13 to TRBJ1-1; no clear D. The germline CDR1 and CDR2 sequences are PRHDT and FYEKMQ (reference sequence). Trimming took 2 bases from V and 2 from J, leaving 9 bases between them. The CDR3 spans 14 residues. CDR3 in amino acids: CASSLKISNTEAFF. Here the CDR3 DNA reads TGTGCCAGCAGCTTAAAGATCTCTAACACTGAAGCTTTCTTT.

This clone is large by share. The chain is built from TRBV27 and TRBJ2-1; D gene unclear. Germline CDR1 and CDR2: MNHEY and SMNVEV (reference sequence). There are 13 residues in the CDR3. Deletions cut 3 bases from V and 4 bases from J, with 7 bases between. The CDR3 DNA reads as TGTGCCAGCAGTTTTAGGGCGTACAATGAGCAGTTCTTC. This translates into CASSFRAYNEQFF.

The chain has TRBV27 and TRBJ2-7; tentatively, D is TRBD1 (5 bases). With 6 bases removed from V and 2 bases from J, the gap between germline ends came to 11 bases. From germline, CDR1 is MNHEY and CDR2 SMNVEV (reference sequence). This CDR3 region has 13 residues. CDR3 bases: TGTGCCAGCAGCCAGGGTCATCCCTACGAGCAGTACTTC. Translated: CASSQGHPYEQYF.

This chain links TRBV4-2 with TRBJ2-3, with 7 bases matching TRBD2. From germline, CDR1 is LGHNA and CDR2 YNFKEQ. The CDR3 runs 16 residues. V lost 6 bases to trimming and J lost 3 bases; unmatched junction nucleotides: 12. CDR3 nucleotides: TGTGCCAGCAGTCGCCCCGTGGCGGGAGAAACAGATACGCAGTATTTT. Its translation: CASSRPVAGETDTQYF.